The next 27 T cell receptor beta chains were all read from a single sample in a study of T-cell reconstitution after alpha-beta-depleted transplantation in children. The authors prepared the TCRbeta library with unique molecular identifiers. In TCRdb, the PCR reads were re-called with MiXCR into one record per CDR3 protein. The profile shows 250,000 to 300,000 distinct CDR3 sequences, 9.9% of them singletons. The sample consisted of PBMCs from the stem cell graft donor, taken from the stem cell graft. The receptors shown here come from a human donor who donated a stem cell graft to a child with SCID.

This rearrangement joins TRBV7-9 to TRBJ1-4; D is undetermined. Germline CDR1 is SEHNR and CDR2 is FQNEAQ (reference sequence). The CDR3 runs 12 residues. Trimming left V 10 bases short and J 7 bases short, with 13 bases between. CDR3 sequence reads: CAIGGGIEKLFF. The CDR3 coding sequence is TGTGCCATCGGTGGAGGGATTGAAAAACTGTTTTTT. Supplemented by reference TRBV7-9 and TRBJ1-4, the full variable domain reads DTGVSQNPRHKITKRGQNVTFRCDPISEHNRLYWYRQTLGQGPEFLTYFQNEAQLEKSRLLSDRFSAERPKGSFSTLEIQRTEQGDSAMYLCAIGGGIEKLFFGSGTQLSVL.

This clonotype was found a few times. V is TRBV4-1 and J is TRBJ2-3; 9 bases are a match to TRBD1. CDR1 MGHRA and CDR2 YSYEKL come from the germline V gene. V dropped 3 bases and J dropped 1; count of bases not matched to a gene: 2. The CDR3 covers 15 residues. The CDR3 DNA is TGCGCCAGCAGCCAGAGGGACAGGGGCACAGATACGCAGTATTTT. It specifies CASSQRDRGTDTQYF.

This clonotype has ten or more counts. DNA for the CDR3: TGCGCCAGCAGCATTTCTGTCGGGGAGCAGTACTTC. Amino acids: CASSISVGEQYF. This chain links TRBV5-1 with TRBJ2-7; D is unclear. The CDR3 totals 12 residues. V was clipped by 4 bases and J by 7 bases, with 12 bases between them. Germline lookup yields CDR1 SGHRS and CDR2 YFSETQ.

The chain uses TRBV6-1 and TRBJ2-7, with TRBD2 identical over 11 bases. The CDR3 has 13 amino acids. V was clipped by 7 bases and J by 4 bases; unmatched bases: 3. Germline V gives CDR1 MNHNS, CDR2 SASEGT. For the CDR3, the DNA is TGTGCCAGCAAGCTAGCGGGGGGTTACGAGCAGTACTTC. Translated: CASKLAGGYEQYF.

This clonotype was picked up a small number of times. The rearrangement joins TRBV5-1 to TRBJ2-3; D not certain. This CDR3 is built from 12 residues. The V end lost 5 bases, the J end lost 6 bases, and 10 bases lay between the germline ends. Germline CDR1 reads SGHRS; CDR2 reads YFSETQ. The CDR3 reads CASSGVADTQYF. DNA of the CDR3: TGCGCCAGCAGTGGGGTGGCGGATACGCAGTATTTT.

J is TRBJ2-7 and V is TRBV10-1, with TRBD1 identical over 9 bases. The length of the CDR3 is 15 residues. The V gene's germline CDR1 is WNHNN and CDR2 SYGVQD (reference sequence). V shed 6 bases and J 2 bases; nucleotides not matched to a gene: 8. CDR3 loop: CASSPRGTGTYEQYF. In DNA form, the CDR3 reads TGCGCCAGCAGCCCCCGCGGGACAGGGACCTACGAGCAGTACTTC.

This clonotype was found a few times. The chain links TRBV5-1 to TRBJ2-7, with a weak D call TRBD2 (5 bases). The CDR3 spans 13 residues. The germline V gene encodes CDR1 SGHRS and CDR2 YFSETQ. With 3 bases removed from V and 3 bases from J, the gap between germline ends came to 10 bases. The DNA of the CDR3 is TGCGCCAGCAGCTCTCCAGAGGGCTACGAGCAGTACTTC. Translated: CASSSPEGYEQYF. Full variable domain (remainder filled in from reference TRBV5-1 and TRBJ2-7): KAGVTQTPRYLIKTRGQQVTLSCSPISGHRSVSWYQQTPGQGLQFLFEYFSETQRNKGNFPGRFSGRQFSNSRSEMNVSTLELGDSALYLCASSSPEGYEQYFGPGTRLTVT.

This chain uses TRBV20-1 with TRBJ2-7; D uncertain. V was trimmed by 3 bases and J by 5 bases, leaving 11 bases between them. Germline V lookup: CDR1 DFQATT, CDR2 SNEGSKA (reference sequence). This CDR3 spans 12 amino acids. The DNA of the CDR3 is TGCAGTGCTAGTGGCGGACCGGACGAGCAGTACTTC. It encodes CSASGGPDEQYF.

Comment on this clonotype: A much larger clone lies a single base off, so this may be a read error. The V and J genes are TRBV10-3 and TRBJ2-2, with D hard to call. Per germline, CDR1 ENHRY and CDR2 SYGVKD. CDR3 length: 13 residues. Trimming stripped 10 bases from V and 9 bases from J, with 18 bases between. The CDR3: CATHPGSGWELFF. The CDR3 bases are TGTGCCACTCATCCTGGATCCGGCTGGGAGCTGTTTTTT.

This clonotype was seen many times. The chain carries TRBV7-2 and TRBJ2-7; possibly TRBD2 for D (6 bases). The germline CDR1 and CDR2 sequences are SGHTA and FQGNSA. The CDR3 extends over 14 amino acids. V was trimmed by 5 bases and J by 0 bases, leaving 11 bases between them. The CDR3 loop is CASSQLASSYEQYF. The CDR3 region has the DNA TGTGCCAGCAGCCAACTAGCTAGCTCCTACGAGCAGTACTTC.

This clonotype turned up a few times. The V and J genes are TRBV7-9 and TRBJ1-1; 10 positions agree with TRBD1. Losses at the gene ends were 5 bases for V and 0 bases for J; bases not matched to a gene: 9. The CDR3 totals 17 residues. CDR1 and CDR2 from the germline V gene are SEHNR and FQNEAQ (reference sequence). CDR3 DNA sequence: TGTGCCAGCAGCCCATGGACAGGGGGTCCGATGAACACTGAAGCTTTCTTT. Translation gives CASSPWTGGPMNTEAFF. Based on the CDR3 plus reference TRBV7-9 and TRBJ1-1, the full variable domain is DTGVSQNPRHKITKRGQNVTFRCDPISEHNRLYWYRQTLGQGPEFLTYFQNEAQLEKSRLLSDRFSAERPKGSFSTLEIQRTEQGDSAMYLCASSPWTGGPMNTEAFFGQGTRLTVV.

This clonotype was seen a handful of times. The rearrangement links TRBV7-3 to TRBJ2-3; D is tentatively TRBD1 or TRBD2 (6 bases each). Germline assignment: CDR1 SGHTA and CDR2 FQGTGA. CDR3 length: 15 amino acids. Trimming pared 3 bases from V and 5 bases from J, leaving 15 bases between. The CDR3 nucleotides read TGTGCCAGCAGCTTGGCCGGGGGCCAGGGAGATACGCAGTATTTT. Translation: CASSLAGGQGDTQYF.

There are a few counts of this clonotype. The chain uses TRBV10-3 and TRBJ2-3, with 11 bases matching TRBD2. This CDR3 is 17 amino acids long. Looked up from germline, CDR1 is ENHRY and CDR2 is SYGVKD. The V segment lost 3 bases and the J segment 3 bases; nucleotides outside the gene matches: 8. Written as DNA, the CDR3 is TGTGCCATCAGTGAATTCCCGGGACTAGCGGATACAGATACGCAGTATTTT. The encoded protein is CAISEFPGLADTDTQYF.

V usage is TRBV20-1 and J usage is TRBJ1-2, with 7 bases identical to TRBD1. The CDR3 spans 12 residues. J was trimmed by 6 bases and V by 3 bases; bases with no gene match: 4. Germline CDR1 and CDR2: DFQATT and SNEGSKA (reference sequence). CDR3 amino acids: CSARRQGDGYTF. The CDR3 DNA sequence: TGCAGTGCTAGGCGACAGGGTGATGGCTACACCTTC.

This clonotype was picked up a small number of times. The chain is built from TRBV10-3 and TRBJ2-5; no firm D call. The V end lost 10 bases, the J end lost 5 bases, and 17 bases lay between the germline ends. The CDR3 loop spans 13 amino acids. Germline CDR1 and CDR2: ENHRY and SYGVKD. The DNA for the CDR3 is TGTGCCACCTCCTTCGTTGATGCGGAGACCCAGTACTTC. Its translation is CATSFVDAETQYF.

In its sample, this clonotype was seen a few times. CDR3 sequence (DNA): TGTGCCAGCAGCCATACAGGGCAGGAGCAGTTCTTC. Translated: CASSHTGQEQFF. The J gene is TRBJ2-1, the V gene TRBV7-9; possible D gene TRBD1, 6 bases. The CDR3 runs to 12 residues. CDR1 is SEHNR, CDR2 FQNEAQ, per germline (reference sequence). V lost 5 bases, J lost 10 bases, and 12 bases lay in between.

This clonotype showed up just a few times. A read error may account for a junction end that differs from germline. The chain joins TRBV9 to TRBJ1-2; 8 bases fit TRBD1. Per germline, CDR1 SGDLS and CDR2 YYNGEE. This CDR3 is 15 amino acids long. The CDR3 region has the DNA TGTGCCAGCAGCCCAGGACAGGGAGCTAAATATGGCTACACCTTC. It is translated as CASSPGQGAKYGYTF.

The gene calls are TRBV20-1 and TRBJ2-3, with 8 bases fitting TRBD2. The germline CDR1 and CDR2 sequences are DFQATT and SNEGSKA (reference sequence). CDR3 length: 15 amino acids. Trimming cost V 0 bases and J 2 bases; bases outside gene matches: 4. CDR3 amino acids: CSARDSGGPTDTQYF. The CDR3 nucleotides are TGCAGTGCTAGAGACAGCGGGGGCCCCACAGATACGCAGTATTTT.

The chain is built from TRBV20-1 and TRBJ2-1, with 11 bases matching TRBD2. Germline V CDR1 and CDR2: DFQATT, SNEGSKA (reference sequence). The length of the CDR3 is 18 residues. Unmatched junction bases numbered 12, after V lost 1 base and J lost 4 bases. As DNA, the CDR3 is TGCAGTGCTAGAGTGGTTGGGGCTAGCGGGGGGAGATACAATGAGCAGTTCTTC. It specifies CSARVVGASGGRYNEQFF.

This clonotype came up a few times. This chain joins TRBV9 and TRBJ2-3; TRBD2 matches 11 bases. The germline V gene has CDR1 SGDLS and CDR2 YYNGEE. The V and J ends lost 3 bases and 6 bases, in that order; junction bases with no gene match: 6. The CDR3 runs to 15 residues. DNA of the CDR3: TGTGCCAGCAGCGCGACTAGCGGGACACGGGATACGCAGTATTTT. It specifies CASSATSGTRDTQYF.

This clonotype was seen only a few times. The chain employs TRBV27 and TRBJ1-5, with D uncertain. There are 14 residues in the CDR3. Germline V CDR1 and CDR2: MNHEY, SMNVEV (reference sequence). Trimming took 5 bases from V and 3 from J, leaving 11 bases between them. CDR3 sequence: CASSGSGYNQPQHF. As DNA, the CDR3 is TGTGCCAGCAGTGGATCAGGTTACAATCAGCCCCAGCATTTT.

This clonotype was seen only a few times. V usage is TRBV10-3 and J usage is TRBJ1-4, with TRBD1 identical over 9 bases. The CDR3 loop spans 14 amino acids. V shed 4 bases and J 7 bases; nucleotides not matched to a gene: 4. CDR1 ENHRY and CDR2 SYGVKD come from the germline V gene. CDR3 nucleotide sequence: TGTGCCATCAGTGGGGGACAGGGCGCTGAAAAACTGTTTTTT. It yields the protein CAISGGQGAEKLFF.

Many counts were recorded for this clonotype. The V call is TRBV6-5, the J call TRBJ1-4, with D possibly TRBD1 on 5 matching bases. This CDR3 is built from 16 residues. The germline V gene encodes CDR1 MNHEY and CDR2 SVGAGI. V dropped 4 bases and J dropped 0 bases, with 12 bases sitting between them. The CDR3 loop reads CASSLIGGATNEKLFF. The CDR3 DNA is TGTGCCAGCAGTTTGATCGGGGGAGCAACTAATGAAAAACTGTTTTTT.

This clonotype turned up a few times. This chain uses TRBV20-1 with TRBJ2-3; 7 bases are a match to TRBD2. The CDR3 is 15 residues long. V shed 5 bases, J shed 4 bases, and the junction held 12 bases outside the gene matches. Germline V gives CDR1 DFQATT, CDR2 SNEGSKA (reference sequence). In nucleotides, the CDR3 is TGCAGTGCTCCAGAGTTTGGGGGGGGGGCAGATACGCAGTATTTT. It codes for CSAPEFGGGADTQYF.

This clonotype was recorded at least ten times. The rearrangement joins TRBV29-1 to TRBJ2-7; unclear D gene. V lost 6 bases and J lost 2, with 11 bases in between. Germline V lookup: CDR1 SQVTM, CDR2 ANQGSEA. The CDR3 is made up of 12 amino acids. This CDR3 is CSVGWGTYEQYF. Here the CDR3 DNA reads TGCAGCGTCGGTTGGGGTACCTACGAGCAGTACTTC.

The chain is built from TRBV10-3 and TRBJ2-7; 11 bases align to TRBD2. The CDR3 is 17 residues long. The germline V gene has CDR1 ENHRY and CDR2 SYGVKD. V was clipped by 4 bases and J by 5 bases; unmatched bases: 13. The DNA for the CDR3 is TGTGCCATCAGTGTTGCTCTTGTACTAGCGGGGGAAGACGAGCAGTACTTC. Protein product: CAISVALVLAGEDEQYF.

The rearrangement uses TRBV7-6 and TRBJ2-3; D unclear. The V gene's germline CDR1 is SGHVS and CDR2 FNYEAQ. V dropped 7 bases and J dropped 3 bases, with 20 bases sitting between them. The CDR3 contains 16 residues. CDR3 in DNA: TGTGCCAGCACATCGGCTGGGCCTCGTGGTACAGATACGCAGTATTTT. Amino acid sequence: CASTSAGPRGTDTQYF.